The 8 T cell receptor beta chains reported below all come from one sample, sequenced in a study of cytomegalovirus exposure and HLA in healthy donors. Using immunoSEQ multiplex PCR, the repertoire was profiled, and TCRdb retains in-frame clones only, with some absent. The table records some 350,000 clones, 87% of them present only once. Sequencing input: PBMCs. Receptors originate from a woman in her thirties in good health and CMV-seropositive.

The chain is built from TRBV7-2 and TRBJ2-7; 9 positions match TRBD2. CDR1 is SGHTA and CDR2 is FQGNSA in the germline V gene. The J segment lost 3 bases and the V segment lost 5 bases, leaving 8 bases of the junction unmatched. The CDR3 extends over 15 amino acids. The chain's CDR3 is CASSLRLAGSYEQYF. Here the CDR3 DNA reads TGTGCCAGCAGCCTCAGGCTAGCGGGAAGCTACGAGCAGTACTTC.

The chain has TRBV6-5 and TRBJ2-5, with D tentatively TRBD1 (5 bases). Germline V gene sequence: CDR1 MNHEY, CDR2 SVGAGI. The CDR3 runs 11 residues. V dropped 3 bases and J dropped 7 bases, with 6 bases sitting between them. The CDR3 DNA reads as TGTGCCAGCAGTTATCAGGGGACCCAGTACTTC. Translating gives CASSYQGTQYF.

V usage is TRBV27 and J usage is TRBJ2-5; perhaps TRBD2 as D (6 bases). V dropped 4 bases and J dropped 2 bases, with 23 bases sitting between them. CDR3 length: 18 amino acids. Germline lookup yields CDR1 MNHEY and CDR2 SMNVEV (reference sequence). This chain's CDR3 is CASSSIIRAGRDQETQYF. For the CDR3, the DNA is TGTGCCAGCAGTTCCATCATTAGGGCGGGAAGGGATCAAGAGACCCAGTACTTC.

In its sample, this clone was seen a few times. At one boundary the junction diverges from the germline segment, which might be a read error. The CDR3 spells CASTNFGPTDF. The CDR3 nucleotides read TGTGCCAGCACCAACTTCGGTCCGACGGACTTC. The chain uses TRBV28 and TRBJ2-7, with D uncertain. Germline values: CDR1 MDHEN, CDR2 SYDVKM. CDR3 size: 11 residues. The full variable domain, completed using reference TRBV28 and TRBJ2-7, is DVKVTQSSRYLVKRTGEKVFLECVQDMDHENMFWYRQDPGLGLRLIYFSYDVKMKEKGDIPEGYSVSREKKERFSLILESASTNQTSMYLCASTNFGPTDFGPGTRLTVT.

The rearrangement links TRBV4-3 to TRBJ1-5; no reliable D call. The CDR3 spans 15 residues. Between the trimmed V and J ends, which lost 0 bases and 0 bases, there was a span of 6 bases. CDR1 is LGHNA and CDR2 is YSLEER in the germline V gene. The CDR3 sequence is CASSQDADSNQPQHF. DNA of the CDR3: TGCGCCAGCAGCCAAGATGCAGATAGCAATCAGCCCCAGCATTTT.

The J gene is TRBJ1-2, the V gene TRBV27; tentatively, D is TRBD1 (5 bases). Germline CDR1 and CDR2: MNHEY and SMNVEV (reference sequence). Trimming stripped 0 bases from V and 5 bases from J, with 7 bases between. This CDR3 is built from 13 residues. The CDR3 loop reads CASSLSQGYGYTF. The CDR3 region has the DNA TGTGCCAGCAGTTTATCTCAGGGTTATGGCTACACCTTC.

This chain joins TRBV7-2 and TRBJ2-7; TRBD2 agrees at 7 bases. The germline gives CDR1 SGHTA, CDR2 FQGNSA. V trimming: 3 bases; J trimming: 3 bases; junction bases outside the gene matches: 5. The CDR3 spans 14 residues. Here the CDR3 DNA reads TGTGCCAGCAGCTTCACGGGGGGAATCTACGAGCAGTACTTC. Protein product: CASSFTGGIYEQYF.

The chain is built from TRBV28 and TRBJ1-2, with a tentative D call TRBD1 (5 bases). The germline gives CDR1 MDHEN, CDR2 SYDVKM. V lost 6 bases to trimming and J lost 8 bases, with 16 bases between them. The CDR3 has 13 amino acids. The CDR3, as DNA: TGTGCCAGCAGCAAGGGGACCGGTAGAGGCTACACCTTC. It is translated as CASSKGTGRGYTF.